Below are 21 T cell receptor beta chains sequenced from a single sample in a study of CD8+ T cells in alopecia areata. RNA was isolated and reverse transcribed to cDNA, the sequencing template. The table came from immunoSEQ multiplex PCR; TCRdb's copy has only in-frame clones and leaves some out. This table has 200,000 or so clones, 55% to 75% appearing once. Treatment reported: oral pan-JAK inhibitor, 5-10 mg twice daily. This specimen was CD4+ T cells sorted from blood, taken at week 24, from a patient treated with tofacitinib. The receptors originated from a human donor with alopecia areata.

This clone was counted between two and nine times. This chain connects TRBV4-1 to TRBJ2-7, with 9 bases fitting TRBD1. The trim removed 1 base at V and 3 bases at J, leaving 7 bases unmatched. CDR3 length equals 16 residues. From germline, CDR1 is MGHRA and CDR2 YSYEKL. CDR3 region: CASSQVSGQGYYEQYF. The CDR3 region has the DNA TGCGCCAGCAGCCAAGTCTCGGGACAGGGATACTACGAGCAGTACTTC.

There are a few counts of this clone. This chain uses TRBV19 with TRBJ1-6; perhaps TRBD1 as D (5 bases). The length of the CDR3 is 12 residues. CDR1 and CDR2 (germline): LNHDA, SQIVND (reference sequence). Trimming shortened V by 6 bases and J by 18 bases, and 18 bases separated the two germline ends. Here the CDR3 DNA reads TGTGCCAGTAGCACTAACGGGGGAGAAAGCCACTTT. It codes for CASSTNGGESHF.

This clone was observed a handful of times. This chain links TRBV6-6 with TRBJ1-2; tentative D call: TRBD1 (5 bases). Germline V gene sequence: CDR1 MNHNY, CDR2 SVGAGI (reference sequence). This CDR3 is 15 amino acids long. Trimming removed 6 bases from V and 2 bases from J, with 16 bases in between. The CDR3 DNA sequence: TGTGCCAGCAGCCCCAGATCCGGGACCAACTATGGCTACACCTTC. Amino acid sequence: CASSPRSGTNYGYTF.

The DNA for the CDR3 is TGTGCCAGCAGTTCACCGGGGACAGATAATGAAAAACTGTTTTTT. Translating it yields CASSSPGTDNEKLFF. The rearrangement joins TRBV25-1 to TRBJ1-4; the match to TRBD1 covers 7 bases. Germline values: CDR1 MGHDK, CDR2 SYGVNS. With 5 bases clipped from V and 4 bases from J, the junction kept 7 bases outside the gene matches. This CDR3 contains 15 residues. Complete variable domain (other parts from reference TRBV25-1 and TRBJ1-4): EADIYQTPRYLVIGTGKKITLECSQTMGHDKMYWYQQDPGMELHLIHYSYGVNSTEKGDLSSESTVSRIRTEHFPLTLESARPSHTSQYLCASSSPGTDNEKLFFGSGTQLSVL.

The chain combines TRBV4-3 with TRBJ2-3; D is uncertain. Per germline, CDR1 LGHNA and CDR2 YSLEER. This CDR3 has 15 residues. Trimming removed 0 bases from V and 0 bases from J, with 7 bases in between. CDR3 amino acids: CASSQDRASTDTQYF. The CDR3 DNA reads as TGCGCCAGCAGCCAAGATAGGGCTAGCACAGATACGCAGTATTTT.

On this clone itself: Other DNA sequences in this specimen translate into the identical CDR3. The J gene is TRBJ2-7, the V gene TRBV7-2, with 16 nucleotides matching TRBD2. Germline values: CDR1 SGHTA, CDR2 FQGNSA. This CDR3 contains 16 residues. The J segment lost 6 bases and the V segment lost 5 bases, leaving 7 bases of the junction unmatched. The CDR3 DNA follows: TGTGCCAGCAGCCCACCGGGACTAGCGGGGGGGCTCGAGCAGTACTTC. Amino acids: CASSPPGLAGGLEQYF.

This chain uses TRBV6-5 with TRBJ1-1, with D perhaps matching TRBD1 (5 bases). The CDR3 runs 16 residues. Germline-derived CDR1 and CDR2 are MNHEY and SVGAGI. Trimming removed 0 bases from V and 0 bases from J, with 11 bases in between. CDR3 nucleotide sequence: TGTGCCAGCAGTTACTCAAACCGGGACTTGAACACTGAAGCTTTCTTT. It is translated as CASSYSNRDLNTEAFF.

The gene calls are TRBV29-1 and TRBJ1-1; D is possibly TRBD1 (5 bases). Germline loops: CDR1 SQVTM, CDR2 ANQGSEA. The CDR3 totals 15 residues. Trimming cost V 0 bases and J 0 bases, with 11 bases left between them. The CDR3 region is CSVEDTGAMNTEAFF. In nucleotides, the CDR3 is TGCAGCGTTGAAGATACAGGCGCTATGAACACTGAAGCTTTCTTT.

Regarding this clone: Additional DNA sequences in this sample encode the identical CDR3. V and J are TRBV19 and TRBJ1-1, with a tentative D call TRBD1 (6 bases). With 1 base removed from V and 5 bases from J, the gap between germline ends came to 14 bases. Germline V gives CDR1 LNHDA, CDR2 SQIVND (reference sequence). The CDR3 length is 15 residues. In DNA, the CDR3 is TGTGCCAGTAGTATAGTTGCAGGGGAGGGGACTGAAGCTTTCTTT. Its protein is CASSIVAGEGTEAFF.

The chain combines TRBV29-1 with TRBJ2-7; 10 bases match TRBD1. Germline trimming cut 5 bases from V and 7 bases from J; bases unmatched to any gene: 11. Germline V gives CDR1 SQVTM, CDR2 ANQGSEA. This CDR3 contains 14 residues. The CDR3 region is CSVTTRQGAGEQYF. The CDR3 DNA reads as TGCAGCGTTACGACGAGACAGGGGGCAGGGGAGCAGTACTTC.

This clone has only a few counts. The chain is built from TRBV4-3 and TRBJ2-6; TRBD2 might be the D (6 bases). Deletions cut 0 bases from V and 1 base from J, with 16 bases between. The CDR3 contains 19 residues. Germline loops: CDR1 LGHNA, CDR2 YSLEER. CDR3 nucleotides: TGCGCCAGCAGCCAAGACCCGGCCGGGAGCCGATCTGGGGCCAACGTCCTGACTTTC. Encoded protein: CASSQDPAGSRSGANVLTF.

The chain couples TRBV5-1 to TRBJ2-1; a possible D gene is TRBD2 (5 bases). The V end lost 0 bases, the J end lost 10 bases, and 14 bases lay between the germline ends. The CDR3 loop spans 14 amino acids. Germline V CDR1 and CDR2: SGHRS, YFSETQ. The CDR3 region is CASSLAPGSREQFF. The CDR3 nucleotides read TGCGCCAGCAGCTTGGCTCCGGGGTCACGGGAGCAGTTCTTC.

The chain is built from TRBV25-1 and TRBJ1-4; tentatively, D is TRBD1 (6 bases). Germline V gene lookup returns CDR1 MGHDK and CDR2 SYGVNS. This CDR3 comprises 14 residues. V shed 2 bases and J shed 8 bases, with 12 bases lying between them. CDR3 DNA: TGTGCCAGCAGTGAACGTGGACAGACCGAAAAACTGTTTTTT. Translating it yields CASSERGQTEKLFF.

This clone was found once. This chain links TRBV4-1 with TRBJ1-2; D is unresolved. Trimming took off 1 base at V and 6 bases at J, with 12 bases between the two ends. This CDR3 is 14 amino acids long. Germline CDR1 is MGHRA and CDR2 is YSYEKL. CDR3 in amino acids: CASSQGYMRDGYTF. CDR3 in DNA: TGCGCCAGCAGCCAAGGATACATGAGGGATGGCTACACCTTC.

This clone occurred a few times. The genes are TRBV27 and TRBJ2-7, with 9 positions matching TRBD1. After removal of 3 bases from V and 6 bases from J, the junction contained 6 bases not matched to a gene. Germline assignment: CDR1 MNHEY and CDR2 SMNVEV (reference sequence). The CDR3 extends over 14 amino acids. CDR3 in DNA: TGTGCCAGCAGTTTCCTCCGGGACAGGGTCGAGCAGTACTTC. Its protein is CASSFLRDRVEQYF.

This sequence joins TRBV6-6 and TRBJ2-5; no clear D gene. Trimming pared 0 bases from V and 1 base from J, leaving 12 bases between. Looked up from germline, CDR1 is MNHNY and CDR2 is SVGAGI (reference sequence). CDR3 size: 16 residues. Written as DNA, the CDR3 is TGTGCCAGCAGTTACTCCGGTACGCGAGGCCAAGAGACCCAGTACTTC. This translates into CASSYSGTRGQETQYF.

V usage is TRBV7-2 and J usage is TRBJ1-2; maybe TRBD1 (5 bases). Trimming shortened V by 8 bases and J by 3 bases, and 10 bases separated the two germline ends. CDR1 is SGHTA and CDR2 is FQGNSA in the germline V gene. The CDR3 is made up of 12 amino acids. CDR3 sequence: CASVGVDYGYTF. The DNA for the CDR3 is TGTGCCAGCGTGGGGGTGGACTATGGCTACACCTTC.

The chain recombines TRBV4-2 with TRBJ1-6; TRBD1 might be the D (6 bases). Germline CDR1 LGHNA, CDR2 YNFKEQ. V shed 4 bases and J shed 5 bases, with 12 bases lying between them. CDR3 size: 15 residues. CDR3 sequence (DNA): TGTGCCAGCAGCCTAATGGAGGGGGATAATTCACCCCTCCACTTT. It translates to CASSLMEGDNSPLHF.

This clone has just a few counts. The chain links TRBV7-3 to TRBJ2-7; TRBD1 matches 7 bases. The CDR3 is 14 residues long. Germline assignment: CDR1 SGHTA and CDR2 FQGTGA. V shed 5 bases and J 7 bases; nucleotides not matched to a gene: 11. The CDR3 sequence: CASSLDRDLGEQYF. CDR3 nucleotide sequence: TGTGCCAGCAGCCTTGACAGGGATCTTGGAGAGCAGTACTTC.

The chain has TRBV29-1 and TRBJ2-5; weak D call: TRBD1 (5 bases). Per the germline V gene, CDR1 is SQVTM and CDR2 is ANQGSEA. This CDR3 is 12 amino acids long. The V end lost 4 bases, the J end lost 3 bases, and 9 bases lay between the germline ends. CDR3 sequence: CSVGWGEETQYF. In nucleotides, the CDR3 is TGCAGCGTTGGGTGGGGCGAAGAGACCCAGTACTTC.

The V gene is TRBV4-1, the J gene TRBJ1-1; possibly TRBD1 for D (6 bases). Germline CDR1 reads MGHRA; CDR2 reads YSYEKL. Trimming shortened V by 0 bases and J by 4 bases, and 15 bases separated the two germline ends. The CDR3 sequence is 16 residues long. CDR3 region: CASSQDRGTGGTEAFF. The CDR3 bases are TGCGCCAGCAGCCAAGACAGGGGAACTGGTGGCACTGAAGCTTTCTTT.